A selection of T cell receptor beta chains follows, all from one sample in a study of blood T cell repertoires in COVID-19. Profiled with immunoSEQ multiplex PCR; TCRdb holds only in-frame clones, not every one. Found here are around 150,000 clones, approximately 82% of them singletons; the top ten hold about 24%. The sequencing input was peripheral blood. The source of these receptors is a woman of 80 years or more with acute or convalescent COVID-19. CDR3s include the opening cysteine and the closing phenylalanine or tryptophan. D genes are given only for firm matches. Not all rows give a size; the values are once, few, many and, for expanded clones, a class.

clone_size: -
v_call: TRBV5-6
j_call: TRBJ2-7
d_call: -
cdr3_aa: CASPLLRATYEQYF
cdr3_nt: TGTGCCAGCCCCCTTCTCAGGGCGACCTACGAGCAGTACTTC

clone_size: -
v_call: TRBV19
j_call: TRBJ2-1
d_call: TRBD2
cdr3_aa: CASSPRIWAGVRRFRSNEQFF
cdr3_nt: TGTGCCAGTAGTCCCCGAATTTGGGCGGGAGTACGAAGATTTAGGTCCAATGAGCAGTTCTTC

clone_size: -
v_call: TRBV10-3
j_call: TRBJ2-7
d_call: TRBD2
cdr3_aa: CATGTNGEQYF
cdr3_nt: TGTGCCACCGGGACTAACGGGGAGCAGTACTTC

clone_size: few
v_call: TRBV5-1
j_call: TRBJ2-7
d_call: -
cdr3_aa: CASSLSRTEGEQYF
cdr3_nt: TGCGCCAGCAGCTTGTCTCGGACAGAAGGCGAGCAGTACTTC

clone_size: -
v_call: TRBV5-4
j_call: TRBJ2-3
d_call: TRBD2
cdr3_aa: CASSFLREGDTQYF
cdr3_nt: TGTGCCAGCAGCTTCCTTCGGGAGGGAGATACGCAGTATTTT

clone_size: -
v_call: TRBV7-8
j_call: TRBJ2-1
d_call: -
cdr3_aa: CASSLAGHPYNEQFF
cdr3_nt: TGTGCCAGCAGCTTAGCCGGACACCCCTACAATGAGCAGTTCTTC

clone_size: -
v_call: TRBV29-1
j_call: TRBJ2-7
d_call: TRBD1
cdr3_aa: CSVLDRVDYEQYF
cdr3_nt: TGCAGCGTTCTGGACAGGGTCGACTACGAGCAGTACTTC

clone_size: -
v_call: TRBV5-1
j_call: TRBJ1-2
d_call: TRBD1
cdr3_aa: CASSPGTGPHGYTF
cdr3_nt: TGCGCCAGCAGCCCCGGGACAGGGCCCCATGGCTACACCTTC

clone_size: -
v_call: TRBV19
j_call: TRBJ2-3
d_call: TRBD2
cdr3_aa: CASSPRSSGSGDTQYF
cdr3_nt: TGTGCCAGTAGTCCCCGATCTAGCGGGAGTGGGGATACGCAGTATTTT

clone_size: -
v_call: TRBV12-3/TRBV12-4
j_call: TRBJ2-3
d_call: -
cdr3_aa: CASSFGSTDTQYF
cdr3_nt: TGTGCCAGCAGTTTCGGTAGCACAGATACGCAGTATTTT

clone_size: -
v_call: TRBV5-5
j_call: TRBJ1-3
d_call: -
cdr3_aa: CASSLIGVAGNTIYF
cdr3_nt: TGTGCCAGCAGCTTGATAGGGGTGGCTGGAAACACCATATATTTT

clone_size: -
v_call: TRBV19
j_call: TRBJ2-4
d_call: TRBD1
cdr3_aa: CASSTLLEGGQNIQYF
cdr3_nt: TGTGCCAGTAGCACCCTACTAGAAGGGGGCCAAAACATTCAGTACTTC

clone_size: -
v_call: TRBV7-9
j_call: TRBJ2-6
d_call: TRBD1
cdr3_aa: CASSLWDRGFLTF
cdr3_nt: TGTGCCAGCAGCTTATGGGACAGGGGGTTCCTGACTTTC

clone_size: -
v_call: TRBV7-8
j_call: TRBJ1-1
d_call: -
cdr3_aa: CASSPRGANTEAFF
cdr3_nt: TGTGCCAGCAGCCCGCGGGGGGCGAACACTGAAGCTTTCTTT

clone_size: -
v_call: TRBV7-9
j_call: TRBJ2-2
d_call: TRBD1
cdr3_aa: CASSFTAGGGELFF
cdr3_nt: TGTGCCAGCAGCTTTACAGCAGGGGGAGGGGAGCTGTTTTTT

clone_size: -
v_call: TRBV7-2
j_call: TRBJ2-5
d_call: -
cdr3_aa: CASSFPSEETQYF
cdr3_nt: TGTGCCAGCAGCTTTCCTAGCGAAGAGACCCAGTACTTC

clone_size: -
v_call: TRBV5-4
j_call: TRBJ2-1
d_call: TRBD2
cdr3_aa: CASSPGTSGRASYNEQFF
cdr3_nt: TGTGCCAGCAGCCCCGGGACTAGCGGGAGGGCCTCGTACAATGAGCAGTTCTTC

clone_size: -
v_call: TRBV29-1
j_call: TRBJ2-7
d_call: -
cdr3_aa: CSVESALYEQYF
cdr3_nt: TGCAGCGTTGAATCCGCGCTCTACGAGCAGTACTTC

clone_size: -
v_call: TRBV30
j_call: TRBJ1-2
d_call: -
cdr3_aa: CAWSPQGYGYTF
cdr3_nt: TGTGCCTGGAGCCCACAGGGCTATGGCTACACCTTC

clone_size: -
v_call: TRBV18
j_call: TRBJ2-2
d_call: -
cdr3_aa: CASSPNSFAGELFF
cdr3_nt: TGTGCCAGCTCACCAAACTCTTTCGCCGGGGAGCTGTTTTTT

clone_size: -
v_call: TRBV14
j_call: TRBJ2-7
d_call: -
cdr3_aa: CASSQDLIRYEQYF
cdr3_nt: TGTGCCAGCAGCCAAGATCTAATCCGTTACGAGCAGTACTTC

clone_size: -
v_call: TRBV20-1
j_call: TRBJ1-5
d_call: -
cdr3_aa: CSASVSNSRNQPQHF
cdr3_nt: TGCAGTGCTAGTGTTTCGAACTCGAGGAATCAGCCCCAGCATTTT

clone_size: few
v_call: TRBV18
j_call: TRBJ1-1
d_call: -
cdr3_aa: CASSPNDRVRAFF
cdr3_nt: TGTGCCAGCTCACCAAACGACCGAGTGAGGGCTTTCTTT

clone_size: -
v_call: TRBV7-9
j_call: TRBJ1-6
d_call: TRBD1
cdr3_aa: CASSSEGADSPLHF
cdr3_nt: TGTGCCAGCAGCTCAGAGGGGGCTGATTCACCCCTCCACTTT

clone_size: -
v_call: TRBV12-5
j_call: TRBJ2-2
d_call: TRBD1
cdr3_aa: CASGLPTGTALGGELFF
cdr3_nt: TGTGCTAGTGGTTTGCCTACCGGGACAGCTCTCGGCGGGGAGCTGTTTTTT

clone_size: -
v_call: TRBV11-3
j_call: TRBJ2-1
d_call: -
cdr3_aa: CASSGRDEQFF
cdr3_nt: TGTGCCAGCAGCGGTCGGGATGAGCAGTTCTTC